This T cell receptor (beta chain) is drawn from a study of cytomegalovirus exposure and HLA in healthy donors. Per the germline V gene, CDR1 is MNHNS and CDR2 is SASEGT. V was shortened by 1 base and J by 1 base, with 7 bases between the two germline ends. This CDR3 region has 15 residues. Assay: immunoSEQ multiplex PCR; the TCRdb copy retains only in-frame clones and omits some. This sample carries some 240,000 clones, 75% to 90% of them seen once, and the ten largest clones take around 1.3%. The material sequenced was PBMCs. The source of this sequence is a young woman in good health and CMV-seropositive. The V call is TRBV6-1, the J call TRBJ2-2; tentative D call: TRBD2 (5 bases). Here the CDR3 DNA reads TGTGCCAGCAGTGAAGTAGGGAGGAACACCGGGGAGCTGTTTTTT. It encodes CASSEVGRNTGELFF.